Listed here are 14 T cell receptor beta chains from one sample, sequenced in a study of CXCR3-negative and CXCR3-positive naive CD8 T cells. Researchers prepared the TRB cDNA libraries using 5' RACE with UMI labels. TCRdb reprocessed the 5' RACE reads and keeps a single row for each CDR3 protein, giving no DNA. Its listing shows some 130,000 distinct CDR3 sequences. Antigens of these TCRs are unknown. Overall study findings and caveats: Naive CXCR3-positive cells had TRB CDR3s more hydrophobic than those of CXCR3-negative naive cells.

Sequencing input: naive CXCR3+ CD8+ T cells from blood. The subset: CD45RO-CCR7+CD27+CD95- naive CD8+ T cells expressing CXCR3 (TNR3+). The receptors here all came from a human donor in good health. Some clones in this sample may be carry-over from other donors' samples.

J is TRBJ2-1 and V is TRBV2; TCRdb designates TRBD2, a call that cannot be tested without DNA. Germline CDR1 is SNHLY and CDR2 is FYNNEI. There are 15 residues in the CDR3. The CDR3 protein is CASSERAGLYNEQFF.

J is TRBJ2-3 and V is TRBV20-1; TCRdb's assignment of TRBD2 cannot be checked, as there is no DNA. Germline values: CDR1 DFQATT, CDR2 SNEGSKA (reference sequence). The CDR3 totals 15 residues. CDR3 residues: CSATSSRISTDTQYF.

The V call is TRBV5-6, the J call TRBJ2-7; the TRBD1 assignment by TCRdb is unverifiable without DNA. The CDR3 contains 14 residues. Germline assignment: CDR1 SGHDT and CDR2 YYEEEE. The CDR3 protein is CASSPGTGTYEQYF.

The chain employs TRBV6-5 and TRBJ2-1; without DNA, the TCRdb call of TRBD1 cannot be checked. Germline-derived CDR1 and CDR2 are MNHEY and SVGAGI. This CDR3 spans 15 amino acids. The CDR3 region is CASSYAGGVVDEQFF.

The chain links TRBV11-3 to TRBJ2-7; there is no DNA to check the TCRdb D call of TRBD1. The germline CDR1 and CDR2 sequences are SGHNT and YENEEA. The CDR3 is 15 amino acids. CDR3: CASSLPSGGHGEQYF. The full variable domain, completed using reference TRBV11-3 and TRBJ2-7, is EAGVVQSPRYKIIEKKQPVAFWCNPISGHNTLYWYLQNLGQGPELLIRYENEEAVDDSQLPKDRFSAERLKGVDSTLKIQPAELGDSAVYLCASSLPSGGHGEQYFGPGTRLTVT.

This chain links TRBV10-3 with TRBJ2-7; TCRdb designates TRBD2, a call that cannot be tested without DNA. Germline V gene sequence: CDR1 ENHRY, CDR2 SYGVKD. The CDR3 is 15 residues long. This CDR3 is CAISESLALEDEQYF.

The rearrangement joins TRBV14 to TRBJ1-5; TCRdb's assignment of TRBD1 cannot be checked, as there is no DNA. The length of the CDR3 is 20 residues. The V gene's germline CDR1 is SGHDN and CDR2 FVKESK. This chain's CDR3 is CASSQDPGTGHAYSNQPQHF. Based on the CDR3 plus reference TRBV14 and TRBJ1-5, the full variable domain is EAGVTQFPSHSVIEKGQTVTLRCDPISGHDNLYWYRRVMGKEIKFLLHFVKESKQDESGMPNNRFLAERTGGTYSTLKVQPAELEDSGVYFCASSQDPGTGHAYSNQPQHFGDGTRLSIL.

This rearrangement joins TRBV20-1 to TRBJ1-1. CDR3 length equals 13 residues. The germline V gene has CDR1 DFQATT and CDR2 SNEGSKA (reference sequence). This CDR3 reads CSALFGEVTEAFF.

This chain joins TRBV7-9 and TRBJ2-5; TCRdb reports TRBD2, a call that lacks DNA to check it against. Germline CDR1 SEHNR, CDR2 FQNEAQ (reference sequence). The CDR3 runs 19 residues. CDR3 sequence reads: CASSLAGRGSGGLQETQYF.

CDR3 sequence reads: CSARDRENYGYTF. The J gene is TRBJ1-2, the V gene TRBV20-1; TCRdb reports TRBD1, a call that lacks DNA to check it against. The CDR3 has 13 amino acids. Germline loops: CDR1 DFQATT, CDR2 SNEGSKA (reference sequence).

The chain joins TRBV16 to TRBJ2-7. Germline loops: CDR1 KGHSY, CDR2 FQNENV. The CDR3 sequence is 16 residues long. The CDR3 is CASSLALSRLTYEQYF.

The chain recombines TRBV6-6 with TRBJ2-7; TCRdb gives TRBD1 as the D gene, but with no DNA this cannot be confirmed. Germline CDR1 MNHNY, CDR2 SVGAGI (reference sequence). This CDR3 comprises 15 residues. The CDR3 here is CASSNRDRGTYEQYF.

The rearrangement uses TRBV7-6 and TRBJ2-1; TCRdb calls TRBD1, which cannot be checked without DNA. The CDR3 runs 15 residues. Germline CDR1 SGHVS, CDR2 FNYEAQ. The CDR3 sequence is CASSPSGGALNEQFF.

The chain links TRBV7-9 to TRBJ2-3; the TRBD1 assignment by TCRdb is unverifiable without DNA. This CDR3 contains 17 residues. The germline V gene encodes CDR1 SEHNR and CDR2 FQNEAQ (reference sequence). The CDR3 reads CASSQNPTMSGTDTQYF.